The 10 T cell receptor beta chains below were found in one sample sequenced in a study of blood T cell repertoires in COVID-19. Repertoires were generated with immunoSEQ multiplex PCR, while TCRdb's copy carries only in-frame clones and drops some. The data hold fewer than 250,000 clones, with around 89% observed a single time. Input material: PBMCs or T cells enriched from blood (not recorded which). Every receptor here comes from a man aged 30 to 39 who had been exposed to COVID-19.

CDR3 sequence: CASLPSGGAGLQEQYF. For the CDR3, the DNA is TGTGCCAGCCTCCCGTCCGGGGGGGCGGGGTTGCAAGAGCAGTACTTC. The chain couples TRBV2 to TRBJ2-7, with TRBD2 matching 8 bases. J gave up 7 bases and V 8 bases, and 19 bases lay outside the gene matches. CDR1 and CDR2 (germline): SNHLY, FYNNEI. The CDR3 loop spans 16 amino acids.

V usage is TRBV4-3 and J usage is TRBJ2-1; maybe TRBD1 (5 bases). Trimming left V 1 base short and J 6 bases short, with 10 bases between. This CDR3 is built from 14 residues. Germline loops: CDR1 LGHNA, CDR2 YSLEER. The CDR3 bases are TGCGCCAGCAGCCAAGTTCCAGGGCCCAATGAGCAGTTCTTC. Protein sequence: CASSQVPGPNEQFF.

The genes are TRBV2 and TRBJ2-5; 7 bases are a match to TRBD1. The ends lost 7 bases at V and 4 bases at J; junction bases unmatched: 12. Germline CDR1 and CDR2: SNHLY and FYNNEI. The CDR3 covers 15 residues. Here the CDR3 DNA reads TGTGCCAGCACCCTCGGACAGGCAGGGGGAGAGACCCAGTACTTC. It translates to CASTLGQAGGETQYF.

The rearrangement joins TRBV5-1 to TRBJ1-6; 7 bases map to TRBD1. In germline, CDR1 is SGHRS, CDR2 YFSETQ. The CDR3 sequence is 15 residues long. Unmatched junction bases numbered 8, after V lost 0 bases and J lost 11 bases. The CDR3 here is CASSLDRGISPPLHF. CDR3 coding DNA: TGCGCCAGCAGCTTGGACAGGGGAATTTCGCCACCCCTCCACTTT.

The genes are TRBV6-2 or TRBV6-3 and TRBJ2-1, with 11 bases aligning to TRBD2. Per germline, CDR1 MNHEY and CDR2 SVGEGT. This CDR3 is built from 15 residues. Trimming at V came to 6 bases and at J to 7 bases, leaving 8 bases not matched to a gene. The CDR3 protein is CASSDGTSGRNEQFF. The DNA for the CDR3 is TGTGCCAGCAGCGATGGGACTAGCGGACGAAATGAGCAGTTCTTC.

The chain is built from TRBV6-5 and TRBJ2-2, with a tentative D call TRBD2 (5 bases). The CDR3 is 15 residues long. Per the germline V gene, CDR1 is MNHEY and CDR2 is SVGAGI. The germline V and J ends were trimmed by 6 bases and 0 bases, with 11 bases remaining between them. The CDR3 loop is CASSWRQTNTGELFF. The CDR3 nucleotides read TGTGCCAGCAGCTGGAGGCAAACGAACACCGGGGAGCTGTTTTTT.

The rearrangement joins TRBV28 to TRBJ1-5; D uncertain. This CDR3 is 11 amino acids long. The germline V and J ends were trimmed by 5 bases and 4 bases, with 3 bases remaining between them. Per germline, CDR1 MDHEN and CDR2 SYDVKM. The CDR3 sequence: CASSTNQPQHF. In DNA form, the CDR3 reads TGTGCCAGCAGTACTAATCAGCCCCAGCATTTT.

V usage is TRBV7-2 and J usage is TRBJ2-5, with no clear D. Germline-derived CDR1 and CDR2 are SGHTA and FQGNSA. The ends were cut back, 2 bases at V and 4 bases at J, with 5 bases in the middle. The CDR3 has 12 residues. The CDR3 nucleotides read TGTGCCAGCAGCTTATTCCGAGAGACCCAGTACTTC. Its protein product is CASSLFRETQYF.

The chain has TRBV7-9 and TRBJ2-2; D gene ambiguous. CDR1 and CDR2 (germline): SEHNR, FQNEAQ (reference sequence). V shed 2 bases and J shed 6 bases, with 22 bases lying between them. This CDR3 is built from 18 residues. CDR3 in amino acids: CASSLILRPRFLAGELFF. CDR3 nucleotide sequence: TGTGCCAGCAGCTTAATACTGCGGCCCCGCTTTTTGGCCGGGGAGCTGTTTTTT.

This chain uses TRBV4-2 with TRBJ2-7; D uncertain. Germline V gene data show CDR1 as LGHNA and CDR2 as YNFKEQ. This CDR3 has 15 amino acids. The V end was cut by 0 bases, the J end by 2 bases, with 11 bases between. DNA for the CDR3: TGTGCCAGCAGCCAAGACCCACTCTCCCCCTACGAGCAGTACTTC. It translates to CASSQDPLSPYEQYF.